This TCR beta chain emerged from a study of blood T cell repertoires in COVID-19. Study information: Collection of acute and convalescent COVID-19 samples took place in the United States, Italy and Spain.

Deletions cut 3 bases from V and 10 bases from J, with 14 bases between. CDR3 size: 13 residues. The germline gives CDR1 LNHNV, CDR2 YYDKDF (reference sequence). This clone showed up just once. In the study's own analysis: Estimation of nucleated cell counts relied on the amplification of reference gene primers. The method was immunoSEQ multiplex PCR; TCRdb's version includes in-frame clones alone and lacks a portion of them. The DNA gave D and trimming, while V, J and clone size come from that table. The sample lists approximately 110,000 clones, about three quarters occurring once. Sequencing was performed on peripheral blood. This TCR derives from a human donor in a cohort sampled during active or convalescent COVID-19. V usage is TRBV15 and J usage is TRBJ2-3; D is ambiguous. The CDR3 here is CATSSARRSAQYF. CDR3 bases: TGTGCCACCAGCAGCGCCCGTCGGTCGGCGCAGTATTTT.